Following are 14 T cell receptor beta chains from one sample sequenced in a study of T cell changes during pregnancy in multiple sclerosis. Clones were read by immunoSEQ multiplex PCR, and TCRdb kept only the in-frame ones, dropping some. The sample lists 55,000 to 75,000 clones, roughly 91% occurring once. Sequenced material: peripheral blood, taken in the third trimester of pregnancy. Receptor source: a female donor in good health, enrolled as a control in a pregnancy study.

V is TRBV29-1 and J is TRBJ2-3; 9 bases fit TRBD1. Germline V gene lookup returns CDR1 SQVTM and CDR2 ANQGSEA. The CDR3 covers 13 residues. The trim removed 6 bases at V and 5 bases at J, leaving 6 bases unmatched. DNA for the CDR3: TGCAGCGTCCTACAGGGGGCGCAAGATACGCAGTATTTT. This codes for CSVLQGAQDTQYF.

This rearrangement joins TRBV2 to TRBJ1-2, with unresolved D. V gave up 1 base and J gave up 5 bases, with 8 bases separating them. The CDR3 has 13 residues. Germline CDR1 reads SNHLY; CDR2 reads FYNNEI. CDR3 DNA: TGTGCCAGCAGTGAAGTCGGAGGTTATGGCTACACCTTC. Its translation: CASSEVGGYGYTF.

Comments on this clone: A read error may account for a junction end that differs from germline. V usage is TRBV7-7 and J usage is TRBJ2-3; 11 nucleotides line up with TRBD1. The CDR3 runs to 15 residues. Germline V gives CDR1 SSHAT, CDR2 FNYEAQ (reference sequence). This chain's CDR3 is CASSTGTGGTDTQYF. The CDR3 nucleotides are TGTGCTAGCAGCACCGGGACAGGGGGGACAGATACGCAGTATTTT.

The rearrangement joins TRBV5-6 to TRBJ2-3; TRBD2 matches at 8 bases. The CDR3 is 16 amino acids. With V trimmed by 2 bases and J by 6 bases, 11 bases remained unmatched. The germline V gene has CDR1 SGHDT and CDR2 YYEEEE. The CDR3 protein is CASSFKVAGSWDTQYF. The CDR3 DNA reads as TGTGCCAGCAGCTTTAAGGTAGCGGGAAGTTGGGATACGCAGTATTTT.

The CDR3 protein is CASSSHLRGGNEKLFF. The CDR3 DNA reads as TGTGCCAGTAGTAGCCACCTTCGGGGGGGGAATGAAAAACTGTTTTTT. The chain uses TRBV19 and TRBJ1-4, with a weak D call TRBD1 (5 bases). Germline V lookup: CDR1 LNHDA, CDR2 SQIVND (reference sequence). Trimming shortened V by 4 bases and J by 5 bases, and 17 bases separated the two germline ends. The CDR3 sequence is 16 residues long.

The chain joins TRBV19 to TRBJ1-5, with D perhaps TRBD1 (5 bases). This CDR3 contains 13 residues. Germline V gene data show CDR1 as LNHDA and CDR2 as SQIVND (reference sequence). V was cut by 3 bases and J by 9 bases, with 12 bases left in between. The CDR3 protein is CASSISRGWPQHF. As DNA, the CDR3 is TGTGCCAGTAGTATCTCTCGGGGGTGGCCCCAGCATTTT.

The CDR3 DNA is TGCACCAGCAGCCAAGACCCCAGGGGGAGCTACACCTTC. As protein: CTSSQDPRGSYTF. The chain uses TRBV1 and TRBJ1-2; no check of the table's D call, TRBD1, against the DNA was made. TRBV1 is a known pseudogene. The CDR3 is made up of 13 amino acids.

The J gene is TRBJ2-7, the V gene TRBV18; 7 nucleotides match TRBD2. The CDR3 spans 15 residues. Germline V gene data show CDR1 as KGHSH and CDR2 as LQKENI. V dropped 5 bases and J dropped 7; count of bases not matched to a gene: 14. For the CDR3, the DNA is TGTGCCAGCTCATCAAAAACGAGCGGGGCAGCGGAGCAGTACTTC. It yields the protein CASSSKTSGAAEQYF.

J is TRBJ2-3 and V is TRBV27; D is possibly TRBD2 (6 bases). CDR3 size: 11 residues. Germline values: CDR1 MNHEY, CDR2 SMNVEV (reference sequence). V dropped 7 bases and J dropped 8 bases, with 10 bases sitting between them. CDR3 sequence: CASTEGGTQYF. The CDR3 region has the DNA TGTGCCAGCACAGAGGGAGGTACGCAGTATTTT.

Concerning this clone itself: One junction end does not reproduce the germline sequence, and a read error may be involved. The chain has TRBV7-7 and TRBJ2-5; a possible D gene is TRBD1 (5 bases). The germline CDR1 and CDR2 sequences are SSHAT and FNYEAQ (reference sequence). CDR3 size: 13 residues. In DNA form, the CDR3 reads TGTGCTAGCAGCTTAGATCCAGGGAAGACCCAGTACTTC. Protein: CASSLDPGKTQYF.

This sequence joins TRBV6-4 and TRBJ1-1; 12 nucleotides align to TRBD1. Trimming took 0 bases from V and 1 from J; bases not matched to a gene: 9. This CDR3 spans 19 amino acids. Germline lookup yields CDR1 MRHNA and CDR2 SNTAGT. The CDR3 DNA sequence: TGTGCCAGCAGTGACTCGAGGGACAGGGGGCGCCTGGCGAACACTGAAGCTTTCTTT. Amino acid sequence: CASSDSRDRGRLANTEAFF.

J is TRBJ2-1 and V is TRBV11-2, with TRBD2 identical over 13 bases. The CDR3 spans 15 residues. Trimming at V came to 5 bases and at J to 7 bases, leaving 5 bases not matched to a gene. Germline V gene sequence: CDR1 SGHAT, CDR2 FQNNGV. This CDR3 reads CASSPRTSGRNEQFF. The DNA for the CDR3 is TGTGCCAGCAGCCCCCGGACTAGCGGGAGAAATGAGCAGTTCTTC.

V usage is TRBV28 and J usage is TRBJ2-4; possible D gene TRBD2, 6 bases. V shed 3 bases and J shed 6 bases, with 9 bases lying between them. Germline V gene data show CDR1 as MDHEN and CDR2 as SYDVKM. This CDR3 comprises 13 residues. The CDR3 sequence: CASSLEGTNIQYF. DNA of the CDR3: TGTGCCAGCAGTTTGGAGGGTACAAACATTCAGTACTTC.

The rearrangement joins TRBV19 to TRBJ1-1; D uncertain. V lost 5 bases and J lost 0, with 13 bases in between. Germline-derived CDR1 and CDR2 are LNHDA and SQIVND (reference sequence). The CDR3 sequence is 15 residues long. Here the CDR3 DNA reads TGTGCCAGTAGTTGGTTGGGCAGTATGAACACTGAAGCTTTCTTT. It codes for CASSWLGSMNTEAFF.